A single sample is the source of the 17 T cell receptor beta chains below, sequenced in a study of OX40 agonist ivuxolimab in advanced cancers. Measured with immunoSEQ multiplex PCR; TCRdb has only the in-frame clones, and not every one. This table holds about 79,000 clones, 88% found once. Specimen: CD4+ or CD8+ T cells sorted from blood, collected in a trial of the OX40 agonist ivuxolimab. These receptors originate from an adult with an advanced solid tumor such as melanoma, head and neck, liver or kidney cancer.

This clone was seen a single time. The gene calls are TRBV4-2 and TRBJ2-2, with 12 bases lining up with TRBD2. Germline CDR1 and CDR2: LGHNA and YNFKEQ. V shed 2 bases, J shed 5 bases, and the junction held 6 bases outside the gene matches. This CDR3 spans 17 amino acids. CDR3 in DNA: TGTGCCAGCAGCCAAAAAACCGGGACTAGCGGGACCGGGGAGCTGTTTTTT. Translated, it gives CASSQKTGTSGTGELFF.

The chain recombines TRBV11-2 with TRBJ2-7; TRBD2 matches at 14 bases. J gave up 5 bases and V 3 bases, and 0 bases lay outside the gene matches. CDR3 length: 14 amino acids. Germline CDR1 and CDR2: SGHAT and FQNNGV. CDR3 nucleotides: TGTGCCAGCAGCTTGGGACTAGCGGGAGACGAGCAGTACTTC. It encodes CASSLGLAGDEQYF.

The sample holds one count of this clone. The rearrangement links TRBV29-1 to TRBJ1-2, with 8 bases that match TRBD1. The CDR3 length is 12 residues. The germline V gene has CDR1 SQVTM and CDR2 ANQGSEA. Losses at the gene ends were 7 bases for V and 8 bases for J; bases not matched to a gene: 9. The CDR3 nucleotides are TGCAGCGCCTCGACAGGGGTGGGGGGCTACACCTTC. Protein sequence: CSASTGVGGYTF.

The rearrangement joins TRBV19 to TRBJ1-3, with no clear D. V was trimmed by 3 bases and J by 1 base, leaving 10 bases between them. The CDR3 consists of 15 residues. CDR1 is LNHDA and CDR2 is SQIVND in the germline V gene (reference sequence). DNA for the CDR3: TGTGCCAGTAGTATGAAAGTTGATTCTGGAAACACCATATATTTT. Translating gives CASSMKVDSGNTIYF.

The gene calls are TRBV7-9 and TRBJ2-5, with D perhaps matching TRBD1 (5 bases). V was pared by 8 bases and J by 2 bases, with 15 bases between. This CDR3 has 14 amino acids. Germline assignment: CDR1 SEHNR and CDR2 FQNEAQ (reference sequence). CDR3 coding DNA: TGTGCCAGCGACTCCGGACAACTACAAGAGACCCAGTACTTC. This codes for CASDSGQLQETQYF.

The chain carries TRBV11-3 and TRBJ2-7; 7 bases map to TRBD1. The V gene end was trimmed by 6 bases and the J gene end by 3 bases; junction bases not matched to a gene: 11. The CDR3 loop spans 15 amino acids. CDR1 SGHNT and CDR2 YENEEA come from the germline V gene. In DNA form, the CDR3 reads TGTGCCAGCAGTAGGGCCGGGACAGACTACTACGAGCAGTACTTC. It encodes CASSRAGTDYYEQYF.

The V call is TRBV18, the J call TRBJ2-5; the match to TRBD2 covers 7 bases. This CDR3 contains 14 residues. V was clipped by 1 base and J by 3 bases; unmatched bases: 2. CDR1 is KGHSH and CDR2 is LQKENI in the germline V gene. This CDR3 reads CASSPRRGEETQYF. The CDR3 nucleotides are TGTGCCAGCTCACCACGACGGGGGGAAGAGACCCAGTACTTC.

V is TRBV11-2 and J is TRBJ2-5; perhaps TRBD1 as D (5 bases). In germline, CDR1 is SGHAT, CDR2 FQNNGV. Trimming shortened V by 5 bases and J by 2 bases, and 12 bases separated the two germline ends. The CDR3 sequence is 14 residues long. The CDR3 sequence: CASSNRQLQETQYF. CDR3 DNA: TGTGCCAGCAGCAACCGACAGTTACAAGAGACCCAGTACTTC.

The CDR3 DNA sequence: TGCGCCAGCAGCCAGGCGTCCGGGCAGATTTTTGGAAACACCATATATTTT. It is translated as CASSQASGQIFGNTIYF. The V and J genes are TRBV4-1 and TRBJ1-3; D call uncertain. Germline V gene data show CDR1 as MGHRA and CDR2 as YSYEKL. Deletions cut 3 bases from V and 3 bases from J, with 18 bases between. This CDR3 is built from 17 residues.

The CDR3 sequence: CASRPKSGRVLETQYF. CDR3 nucleotide sequence: TGTGCCAGCAGACCGAAAAGCGGGAGAGTCTTGGAGACCCAGTACTTC. The rearrangement joins TRBV6-6 to TRBJ2-5; 8 bases match TRBD2. CDR1 is MNHNY, CDR2 SVGAGI, per germline (reference sequence). This CDR3 contains 16 residues. Trimming at V came to 6 bases and at J to 5 bases, leaving 14 bases not matched to a gene.

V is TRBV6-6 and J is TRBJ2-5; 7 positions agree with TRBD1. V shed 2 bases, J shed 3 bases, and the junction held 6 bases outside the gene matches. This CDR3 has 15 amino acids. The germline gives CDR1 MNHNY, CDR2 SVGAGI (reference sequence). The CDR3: CASSYTNRGEETQYF. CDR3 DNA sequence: TGTGCCAGCAGTTACACGAACAGGGGTGAAGAGACCCAGTACTTC.

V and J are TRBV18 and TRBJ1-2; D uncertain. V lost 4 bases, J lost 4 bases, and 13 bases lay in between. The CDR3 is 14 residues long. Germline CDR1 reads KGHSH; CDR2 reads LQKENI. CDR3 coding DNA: TGTGCCAGCTCACTCAGGACCGAAATCTATGGCTACACCTTC. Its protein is CASSLRTEIYGYTF.

For the CDR3, the DNA is TGTGCCAGCAGGATACTGGGGGGCTACACCTTC. Its translation: CASRILGGYTF. The chain carries TRBV6-5 and TRBJ1-2; no firm D call. Germline V gene data show CDR1 as MNHEY and CDR2 as SVGAGI. V lost 6 bases to trimming and J lost 8 bases, with 10 bases between them. CDR3 length: 11 amino acids.

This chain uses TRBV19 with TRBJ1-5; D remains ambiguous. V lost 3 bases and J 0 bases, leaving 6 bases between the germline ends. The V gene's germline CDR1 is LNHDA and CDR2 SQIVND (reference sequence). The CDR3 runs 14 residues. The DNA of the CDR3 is TGTGCCAGTAGTATTGGACTTAGCAATCAGCCCCAGCATTTT. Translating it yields CASSIGLSNQPQHF.

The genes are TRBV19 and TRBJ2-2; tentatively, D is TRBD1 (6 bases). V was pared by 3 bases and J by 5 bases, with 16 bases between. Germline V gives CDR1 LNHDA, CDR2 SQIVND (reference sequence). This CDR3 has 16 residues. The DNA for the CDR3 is TGTGCCAGTAGTATCCAGTTGGGGGCGCGAACCGGGGAGCTGTTTTTT. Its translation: CASSIQLGARTGELFF. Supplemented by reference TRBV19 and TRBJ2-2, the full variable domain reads DGGITQSPKYLFRKEGQNVTLSCEQNLNHDAMYWYRQDPGQGLRLIYYSQIVNDFQKGDIAEGYSVSREKKESFPLTVTSAQKNPTAFYLCASSIQLGARTGELFFGEGSRLTVL.

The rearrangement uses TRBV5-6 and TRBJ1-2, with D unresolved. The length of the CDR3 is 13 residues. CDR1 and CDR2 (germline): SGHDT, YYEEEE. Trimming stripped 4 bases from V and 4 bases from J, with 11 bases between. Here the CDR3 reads CASSRPLLYGYTF. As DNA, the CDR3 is TGTGCCAGCAGCCGACCATTACTCTATGGCTACACCTTC.

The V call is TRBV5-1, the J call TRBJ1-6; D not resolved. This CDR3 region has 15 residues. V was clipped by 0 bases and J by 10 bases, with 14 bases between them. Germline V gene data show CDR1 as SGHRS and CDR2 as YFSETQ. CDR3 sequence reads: CASSLDHPGLSPLHF. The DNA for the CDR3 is TGCGCCAGCAGCTTGGATCACCCCGGGCTATCACCCCTCCACTTT.